The 16 T cell receptor beta chains given below trace back to one sample, sequenced in a study of brain T cells in children with intractable seizures. Clones were read by immunoSEQ multiplex PCR, and TCRdb kept only the in-frame ones, dropping some. The table has about 120,000 clones, 90% to 95% seen once. The source material was peripheral blood, sampled at surgery. Receptors were obtained from a boy in the first two years of life with hemimegalencephaly and intractable seizures.

The table lists this clone with a count of one. The chain is built from TRBV19 and TRBJ2-1; D unclear. V was pared by 3 bases and J by 2 bases, with 5 bases between. The CDR3 sequence is 13 residues long. CDR1 LNHDA and CDR2 SQIVND come from the germline V gene (reference sequence). Here the CDR3 DNA reads TGTGCCAGTAGTATCGTCCCCTACAATGAGCAGTTCTTC. It codes for CASSIVPYNEQFF.

The chain couples TRBV6-5 to TRBJ2-7, with 9 nucleotides matching TRBD1. CDR1 is MNHEY, CDR2 SVGAGI, per germline. CDR3 length: 14 residues. The junction had 4 bases not matched to a gene; V was cut back by 5 bases and J by 2 bases. The CDR3: CASSRGQGTYEQYF. DNA for the CDR3: TGTGCCAGCAGTCGGGGACAGGGCACCTACGAGCAGTACTTC.

This chain joins TRBV19 and TRBJ2-1; 9 positions agree with TRBD1. V lost 5 bases and J lost 2; bases outside the gene matches: 4. CDR1 and CDR2 (germline): LNHDA, SQIVND (reference sequence). This CDR3 contains 15 residues. The CDR3 spells CASSARDRAYNEQFF. DNA for the CDR3: TGTGCCAGTAGTGCCCGGGACAGGGCCTACAATGAGCAGTTCTTC. The entire variable domain, with the rest obtained from reference TRBV19 and TRBJ2-1, is as follows: DGGITQSPKYLFRKEGQNVTLSCEQNLNHDAMYWYRQDPGQGLRLIYYSQIVNDFQKGDIAEGYSVSREKKESFPLTVTSAQKNPTAFYLCASSARDRAYNEQFFGPGTRLTVL.

J is TRBJ1-2 and V is TRBV12-1. TRBV12-1 is labeled a pseudogene. This CDR3 has 11 amino acids. CDR3 sequence: CASSFNYGYTF. In DNA, the CDR3 is TGTGCCAGCAGCTTCAACTATGGCTACACCTTC.

This sequence joins TRBV5-8 and TRBJ2-2; D is unresolved. The germline CDR1 and CDR2 sequences are SGHTS and YDEGEE. Trimming cost V 7 bases and J 2 bases, with 18 bases left between them. This CDR3 has 16 residues. CDR3 in DNA: TGTGCCAGCCCACTCAACGCGAGAAGTAACACCGGGGAGCTGTTTTTT. Its protein is CASPLNARSNTGELFF.

The CDR3 is CASSRGGPAGELFF. In DNA form, the CDR3 reads TGTGCCAGCAGCCGGGGGGGGCCGGCCGGGGAGCTGTTTTTT. The chain couples TRBV11-2 to TRBJ2-2; 8 positions match TRBD2. V was clipped by 5 bases and J by 6 bases; unmatched bases: 5. CDR3 length: 14 amino acids. Germline CDR1 and CDR2: SGHAT and FQNNGV.

This chain connects TRBV6-7 to TRBJ2-2, with TRBD2 identical over 8 bases. TRBV6-7 is recorded as an ORF, its role being uncertain. J gave up 6 bases and V 11 bases, and 14 bases lay outside the gene matches. The CDR3 has 15 amino acids. CDR3 DNA sequence: TGTGCCCAAGGCCGGGAGGGGGAACGGGCCGGGGAGCTGTTTTTT. Its translation is CAQGREGERAGELFF.

This clone occurred once. The J gene is TRBJ1-6, the V gene TRBV5-5, with 10 bases that match TRBD1. V trimming: 4 bases; J trimming: 3 bases; junction bases outside the gene matches: 4. The germline V gene has CDR1 SGHKS and CDR2 YYEKEE (reference sequence). This CDR3 is 16 amino acids long. The CDR3 protein is CASSVDRGNYNSPLHF. The DNA for the CDR3 is TGTGCCAGCAGCGTGGACAGGGGGAACTATAATTCACCCCTCCACTTT.

The chain carries TRBV15 and TRBJ1-5; 11 positions match TRBD1. V gave up 8 bases and J gave up 5 bases; unmatched junction bases: 2. The germline CDR1 and CDR2 sequences are LNHNV and YYDKDF (reference sequence). The CDR3 loop spans 13 amino acids. The CDR3 region has the DNA TGTGCCACCGGACAGGGGGCATATCAGCCCCAGCATTTT. Translated: CATGQGAYQPQHF.

In its sample, this clone was seen once. The chain joins TRBV11-1 to TRBJ2-3, with D tentatively TRBD1 or TRBD2 (5 bases each). The CDR3 loop spans 16 amino acids. CDR1 is SGHAT and CDR2 is FQDESV in the germline V gene (reference sequence). The V and J ends lost 1 base and 1 base respectively, with 12 bases between them. The CDR3, as DNA: TGTGCCAGCAGCTTAGGTGGGGGAGAAGGCACAGATACGCAGTATTTT. Encoded protein: CASSLGGGEGTDTQYF.

This clone came up a few times. V is TRBV19 and J is TRBJ2-3; possible D gene TRBD1, 7 bases. Germline values: CDR1 LNHDA, CDR2 SQIVND (reference sequence). Trimming left V 7 bases short and J 2 bases short, with 13 bases between. The CDR3 extends over 14 amino acids. This CDR3 reads CASNPGGYTDTQYF. The CDR3 coding sequence is TGTGCCAGTAACCCAGGGGGGTACACAGATACGCAGTATTTT.

The sample holds one count of this clone. The chain carries TRBV28 and TRBJ1-6; D call uncertain. This CDR3 is 11 amino acids long. Germline CDR1 is MDHEN and CDR2 is SYDVKM. Trimming took off 2 bases at V and 8 bases at J, with 1 base between the two ends. The CDR3 DNA sequence: TGTGCCAGCAGTTTACATTCACCCCTCCACTTT. This encodes CASSLHSPLHF. The full variable domain, its missing parts supplied by reference TRBV28 and TRBJ1-6, is DVKVTQSSRYLVKRTGEKVFLECVQDMDHENMFWYRQDPGLGLRLIYFSYDVKMKEKGDIPEGYSVSREKKERFSLILESASTNQTSMYLCASSLHSPLHFGNGTRLTVT.

J is TRBJ2-3 and V is TRBV18, with D perhaps matching TRBD1 (6 bases). Germline V gives CDR1 KGHSH, CDR2 LQKENI. The V end was cut by 2 bases, the J end by 2 bases, with 11 bases between. This CDR3 contains 15 residues. The CDR3 DNA reads TGTGCCAGCTCACCAAGACAGGCACACACAGATACGCAGTATTTT. It yields the protein CASSPRQAHTDTQYF.

The chain employs TRBV10-3 and TRBJ1-3; maybe TRBD1 (6 bases). CDR1 is ENHRY, CDR2 SYGVKD, per germline. V lost 5 bases, J lost 0 bases, and 11 bases lay in between. The CDR3 has 15 amino acids. The CDR3 spells CAISRDRSSGNTIYF. The CDR3 DNA sequence: TGTGCCATCAGTAGAGACAGGAGCTCTGGAAACACCATATATTTT.

CDR3 in amino acids: CASRRTGTANYGYTF. CDR3 bases: TGTGCCAGCAGACGAACCGGGACAGCTAACTATGGCTACACCTTC. The chain is built from TRBV28 and TRBJ1-2, with 7 nucleotides matching TRBD1. V was clipped by 6 bases and J by 0 bases; unmatched bases: 7. Germline-derived CDR1 and CDR2 are MDHEN and SYDVKM. The CDR3 length is 15 residues.

This chain joins TRBV28 and TRBJ2-1, with a weak D call TRBD2 (6 bases). The CDR3 sequence is 12 residues long. Trimming took off 6 bases at V and 6 bases at J, with 9 bases between the two ends. Germline values: CDR1 MDHEN, CDR2 SYDVKM. The CDR3, as DNA: TGTGCCAGCAGGGGGGGTCGCAATGAGCAGTTCTTC. Amino acids: CASRGGRNEQFF.